The 15 T cell receptor beta chains in this list originate from one sample, sequenced in a study of graft-versus-host responses after intestinal transplantation. Sequencing used immunoSEQ multiplex PCR; TCRdb keeps in-frame clones, though not all of them. The sample has over 45,000 clones; 85% to 95% are singletons. Here the sequenced sample was PBMCs, taken about 800 days after a first intestinal transplant, on the day of a second. Receptors originate from a human patient who received an intestinal transplant, so some T cells may come from the graft donor.

J is TRBJ2-7 and V is TRBV11-2, with D unresolved. CDR1 SGHAT and CDR2 FQNNGV come from the germline V gene. Trimming pared 0 bases from V and 2 bases from J, leaving 8 bases between. The CDR3 sequence is 14 residues long. This CDR3 is CASSLDLVPYEQYF. CDR3 bases: TGTGCCAGCAGCTTAGATCTGGTGCCCTACGAGCAGTACTTC.

This chain uses TRBV28 with TRBJ1-2, with D perhaps matching TRBD1 (6 bases). V lost 5 bases, J lost 7 bases, and 11 bases lay in between. CDR3 size: 12 residues. Germline CDR1 reads MDHEN; CDR2 reads SYDVKM. The CDR3 region is CASSQGRGGYTF. The CDR3, as DNA: TGTGCCAGCAGTCAGGGGAGGGGTGGCTACACCTTC.

This chain links TRBV7-3 with TRBJ1-4, with D unresolved. Trimming left V 0 bases short and J 3 bases short, with 8 bases between. CDR1 and CDR2 (germline): SGHTA, FQGTGA. This CDR3 has 15 amino acids. CDR3: CASSLTPVANEKLFF. The DNA of the CDR3 is TGTGCCAGCAGCTTAACACCGGTTGCTAATGAAAAACTGTTTTTT.

The chain combines TRBV29-1 with TRBJ2-5, with 9 bases aligning to TRBD2. The CDR3 runs to 13 residues. Germline V gene sequence: CDR1 SQVTM, CDR2 ANQGSEA. Trimming took 5 bases from V and 1 from J; bases not matched to a gene: 2. In DNA, the CDR3 is TGCAGCGTTCCGCGGGAGGGCCAAGAGACCCAGTACTTC. Protein product: CSVPREGQETQYF.

V usage is TRBV29-1 and J usage is TRBJ2-3; 7 positions match TRBD2. V shed 6 bases and J 6 bases; nucleotides not matched to a gene: 15. The CDR3 has 15 residues. Looked up from germline, CDR1 is SQVTM and CDR2 is ANQGSEA. CDR3 loop: CSVDGGSGYWDTQYF. The CDR3 bases are TGCAGCGTCGACGGCGGGAGTGGATATTGGGATACGCAGTATTTT.

This chain links TRBV6-5 with TRBJ1-2; D gene unclear. The V end was cut by 7 bases, the J end by 4 bases, with 19 bases between. The germline V gene has CDR1 MNHEY and CDR2 SVGAGI. The CDR3 is made up of 15 amino acids. The CDR3 region has the DNA TGTGCCAGCACTCCCAGAAGGGCCAGCACCTATGGCTACACCTTC. As protein: CASTPRRASTYGYTF.

This CDR3 is CASSEGHQQETQYF. In DNA, the CDR3 is TGTGCCAGCAGCGAGGGACACCAACAAGAGACCCAGTACTTC. The chain has TRBV6-1 and TRBJ2-5; D may be TRBD1 (6 bases). Deletions cut 6 bases from V and 2 bases from J, with 13 bases between. The CDR3 totals 14 residues. Germline CDR1 reads MNHNS; CDR2 reads SASEGT.

The chain couples TRBV10-3 to TRBJ1-1, with TRBD1 as a possible D gene (5 bases). The CDR3 contains 13 residues. The V gene lost 10 bases and the J gene lost 8 bases, with 20 bases spanning the gap. Germline CDR1 is ENHRY and CDR2 is SYGVKD. CDR3 amino acids: CATREGGQEEAFF. In DNA, the CDR3 is TGTGCCACCCGGGAGGGAGGACAAGAAGAAGCTTTCTTT.

This clone has only one observation. This chain joins TRBV7-9 and TRBJ2-7; D not certain. CDR3 length equals 13 residues. CDR1 is SEHNR, CDR2 FQNEAQ, per germline (reference sequence). V was pared by 5 bases and J by 7 bases, with 15 bases between. CDR3 bases: TGTGCCAGCAGCCCACCGGGCAGTTGGGAGCAGTACTTC. It yields the protein CASSPPGSWEQYF.

The chain couples TRBV9 to TRBJ2-7; D is unclear. The germline V and J ends were trimmed by 5 bases and 3 bases, with 18 bases remaining between them. Germline CDR1 reads SGDLS; CDR2 reads YYNGEE. The CDR3 has 15 residues. In DNA form, the CDR3 reads TGTGCCAGCAGTGCAACATTTGCAGGCCTCTACGAGCAGTACTTC. It is translated as CASSATFAGLYEQYF.

The chain joins TRBV7-9 to TRBJ2-3, with a possible D match to TRBD2 (5 bases). The length of the CDR3 is 14 residues. V shed 5 bases and J shed 1 base, with 10 bases lying between them. Germline V gene data show CDR1 as SEHNR and CDR2 as FQNEAQ (reference sequence). CDR3 nucleotide sequence: TGTGCCAGCAGCCAGGAACTAGGCACAGATACGCAGTATTTT. Protein product: CASSQELGTDTQYF.

The gene calls are TRBV7-3 and TRBJ2-1; 7 nucleotides agree with TRBD1. The CDR3 totals 14 residues. CDR1 and CDR2 (germline): SGHTA, FQGTGA. V lost 5 bases to trimming and J lost 4 bases; unmatched junction nucleotides: 5. CDR3 coding DNA: TGTGCCAGCAGCCCAGACAGGGTTTACAATGAGCAGTTCTTC. Amino acids: CASSPDRVYNEQFF.

This chain joins TRBV6-5 and TRBJ1-1; 7 positions agree with TRBD1. The V gene's germline CDR1 is MNHEY and CDR2 SVGAGI. V lost 10 bases, J lost 1 base, and 6 bases stayed unmatched. The length of the CDR3 is 13 residues. DNA for the CDR3: TGTGCCACCTGGGGACAGTGGAACACTGAAGCTTTCTTT. The encoded protein is CATWGQWNTEAFF.

This clone was recorded only once. The chain is built from TRBV27 and TRBJ1-5; D is undetermined. Trimming removed 0 bases at V and 7 bases at J, with 10 bases between. The germline gives CDR1 MNHEY, CDR2 SMNVEV (reference sequence). CDR3 size: 14 residues. Written as DNA, the CDR3 is TGTGCCAGCAGTTTATCGTCGGGGTACCAGCCCCAGCATTTT. It encodes CASSLSSGYQPQHF.

The gene calls are TRBV6-5 and TRBJ2-2; 11 nucleotides line up with TRBD2. V was pared by 5 bases and J by 4 bases, with 3 bases of the junction left unmatched. This CDR3 contains 15 residues. Germline V gene data show CDR1 as MNHEY and CDR2 as SVGAGI. CDR3 amino acids: CASSLGLAGTGELFF. In DNA, the CDR3 is TGTGCCAGCAGTCTCGGACTAGCGGGCACCGGGGAGCTGTTTTTT.